Listed here are 20 T cell receptor beta chains from one sample, sequenced in a study of T cell responses to AZD1222 COVID-19 vaccine. The protocol was immunoSEQ multiplex PCR, while the TCRdb copy is restricted to in-frame clones and leaves out a portion. The repertoire holds approximately 150,000 clones, roughly 91% seen once, with 1.4% in the top ten. This specimen was peripheral blood, taken on day 0 of AZD1222 vaccination. These receptors were collected from an adult in good health.

The rearrangement links TRBV7-2 to TRBJ2-3, with 9 positions matching TRBD2. The CDR3 contains 16 residues. Trimming took 5 bases from V and 5 from J; bases not matched to a gene: 11. Germline CDR1 and CDR2: SGHTA and FQGNSA. This CDR3 reads CASSPRVAGEIDTQYF. CDR3 coding DNA: TGTGCCAGCAGCCCAAGGGTAGCGGGAGAAATAGATACGCAGTATTTT.

This rearrangement joins TRBV7-2 to TRBJ2-7; 9 bases agree with TRBD1. The CDR3 contains 16 residues. CDR1 and CDR2 from the germline V gene are SGHTA and FQGNSA. V lost 5 bases, J lost 0 bases, and 8 bases stayed unmatched. CDR3 DNA: TGTGCCAGCAGCCCGGACAGGGGAACACGCTCCTACGAGCAGTACTTC. Its translation: CASSPDRGTRSYEQYF. Based on the CDR3 plus reference TRBV7-2 and TRBJ2-7, the full variable domain is GAGVSQSPSNKVTEKGKDVELRCDPISGHTALYWYRQSLGQGLEFLIYFQGNSAPDKSGLPSDRFSAERTGGSVSTLTIQRTQQEDSAVYLCASSPDRGTRSYEQYFGPGTRLTVT.

The V call is TRBV5-4, the J call TRBJ2-1; the match to TRBD2 covers 13 bases. This CDR3 is built from 15 residues. Germline CDR1 and CDR2: SGHNT and YYREEE (reference sequence). V lost 6 bases and J lost 4; bases outside the gene matches: 4. The CDR3 DNA reads TGTGCCAGCAACCCGACTAGCGGGGGGTACAATGAGCAGTTCTTC. Residues: CASNPTSGGYNEQFF.

The rearrangement uses TRBV30 and TRBJ1-5; D gene uncertain. Per the germline V gene, CDR1 is GTSNPN and CDR2 is SVGIG (reference sequence). V was cut by 2 bases and J by 4 bases, with 9 bases left in between. This CDR3 has 13 residues. The CDR3 DNA follows: TGTGCCTGGAGTAGAAACGGTAATCAGCCCCAGCATTTT. Its protein product is CAWSRNGNQPQHF.

This chain links TRBV6-2 or TRBV6-3 with TRBJ2-4, with D perhaps TRBD2 (5 bases). Germline values: CDR1 MNHEY, CDR2 SVGEGT. The CDR3 loop spans 14 amino acids. V lost 0 bases and J 8 bases, leaving 11 bases between the germline ends. CDR3 DNA: TGTGCCAGCAGTTACTCGATTGGGGAGTACATTCAGTACTTC. Translation: CASSYSIGEYIQYF.

Note on this clone: The same CDR3 is also encoded by other DNA sequences in this sample. The chain employs TRBV10-3 and TRBJ2-7, with D possibly TRBD1 on 5 matching bases. CDR1 ENHRY and CDR2 SYGVKD come from the germline V gene. This CDR3 has 12 amino acids. V was trimmed by 4 bases and J by 1 base, leaving 5 bases between them. The DNA of the CDR3 is TGTGCCATCAGTGGGACATCCTACGAGCAGTACTTC. It codes for CAISGTSYEQYF.

This chain uses TRBV18 with TRBJ2-7; D not resolved. Trimming took 2 bases from V and 3 from J, leaving 14 bases between them. The germline gives CDR1 KGHSH, CDR2 LQKENI. The CDR3 extends over 15 amino acids. The CDR3 here is CASSPIPWAGYEQYF. Here the CDR3 DNA reads TGTGCCAGCTCACCAATCCCTTGGGCTGGCTACGAGCAGTACTTC.

CDR3 residues: CASSDEGPTDTQYF. The CDR3, as DNA: TGTGCCAGCAGTGATGAAGGACCTACAGATACGCAGTATTTT. V usage is TRBV6-4 and J usage is TRBJ2-3; no firm D call. The CDR3 runs 14 residues. From germline, CDR1 is MRHNA and CDR2 SNTAGT. V was clipped by 3 bases and J by 3 bases, with 10 bases between them.

This clone was found a few times. This sequence joins TRBV27 and TRBJ1-6; tentative D call: TRBD1 (5 bases). Between the trimmed V and J ends, which lost 3 bases and 10 bases, there was a span of 10 bases. Germline assignment: CDR1 MNHEY and CDR2 SMNVEV (reference sequence). This CDR3 has 13 residues. The CDR3 loop is CASSFQTASPLHF. The CDR3 bases are TGTGCCAGCAGTTTCCAGACAGCCTCACCCCTCCACTTT.

This rearrangement joins TRBV6-2 or TRBV6-3 to TRBJ2-7, with 7 positions matching TRBD1. After removal of 4 bases from V and 12 bases from J, the junction contained 9 bases not matched to a gene. The germline V gene has CDR1 MNHEY and CDR2 SVGEGT. The CDR3 runs to 12 residues. CDR3 residues: CASSSPTGWRYF. The CDR3 coding sequence is TGTGCCAGCAGTTCCCCGACAGGGTGGCGGTACTTC.

V usage is TRBV5-1 and J usage is TRBJ2-5; 14 positions agree with TRBD2. Germline loops: CDR1 SGHRS, CDR2 YFSETQ. The CDR3 is 15 amino acids. With 4 bases clipped from V and 9 bases from J, the junction kept 8 bases outside the gene matches. CDR3 nucleotides: TGCGCCAGCAGCGGGACTAGCGGGAGTTCAGGGGCCCAGTACTTC. Translating it yields CASSGTSGSSGAQYF. Full variable domain (outside the CDR3, taken from reference TRBV5-1 and TRBJ2-5): KAGVTQTPRYLIKTRGQQVTLSCSPISGHRSVSWYQQTPGQGLQFLFEYFSETQRNKGNFPGRFSGRQFSNSRSEMNVSTLELGDSALYLCASSGTSGSSGAQYFGPGTRLLVL.

The CDR3 here is CASSGRYGLQETQYF. The CDR3 region has the DNA TGTGCCAGCAGTGGACGGTATGGGCTCCAAGAGACCCAGTACTTC. The chain couples TRBV25-1 to TRBJ2-5, with D unresolved. CDR1 and CDR2 (germline): MGHDK, SYGVNS. The V end was cut by 4 bases, the J end by 1 base, with 13 bases between. This CDR3 contains 15 residues.

The chain recombines TRBV12-5 with TRBJ2-2; a weak D match, TRBD2 (6 bases). V shed 6 bases and J shed 3 bases, with 11 bases lying between them. Per germline, CDR1 LGHNT and CDR2 FRNRAP. This CDR3 spans 14 amino acids. In DNA form, the CDR3 reads TGTGCTAGTGGCGCAGGGACTGACACCGGGGAGCTGTTTTTT. Translating it yields CASGAGTDTGELFF.

This sequence joins TRBV19 and TRBJ1-1, with D possibly being TRBD1 (5 bases). Deletions cut 8 bases from V and 0 bases from J, with 16 bases between. CDR1 is LNHDA and CDR2 is SQIVND in the germline V gene (reference sequence). The CDR3 is made up of 15 amino acids. In DNA form, the CDR3 reads TGTGCCAGTCGCCTCTCGGGACGAATGAACACTGAAGCTTTCTTT. Translating gives CASRLSGRMNTEAFF. Full variable domain (remainder filled in from reference TRBV19 and TRBJ1-1): DGGITQSPKYLFRKEGQNVTLSCEQNLNHDAMYWYRQDPGQGLRLIYYSQIVNDFQKGDIAEGYSVSREKKESFPLTVTSAQKNPTAFYLCASRLSGRMNTEAFFGQGTRLTVV.

The V gene is TRBV27, the J gene TRBJ1-5; perhaps TRBD1 as D (5 bases). CDR1 MNHEY and CDR2 SMNVEV come from the germline V gene (reference sequence). The CDR3 is made up of 17 amino acids. V was clipped by 0 bases and J by 0 bases, with 12 bases between them. CDR3 nucleotide sequence: TGTGCCAGCAGTTTATCAAGTCTTGGGGGTAGCAATCAGCCCCAGCATTTT. It codes for CASSLSSLGGSNQPQHF.

The chain combines TRBV7-2 with TRBJ1-3, with D possibly matching TRBD1 (5 bases). With 8 bases removed from V and 3 bases from J, the gap between germline ends came to 17 bases. The germline V gene encodes CDR1 SGHTA and CDR2 FQGNSA. The CDR3 length is 15 residues. CDR3 residues: CASWRGGGGGNTIYF. CDR3 DNA sequence: TGTGCCAGCTGGCGGGGCGGGGGAGGTGGAAACACCATATATTTT.

The sample holds one count of this clone. The CDR3: CASSGGLEAFF. The DNA of the CDR3 is TGTGCCAGCAGCGGTGGTCTTGAAGCTTTCTTT. V and J are TRBV9 and TRBJ1-1; D ambiguous. V gave up 3 bases and J gave up 7 bases, with 7 bases separating them. CDR1 and CDR2 from the germline V gene are SGDLS and YYNGEE. The CDR3 spans 11 residues.

The chain is built from TRBV6-5 and TRBJ2-2; the D is unclear. V lost 10 bases and J 3 bases, leaving 15 bases between the germline ends. This CDR3 is 14 amino acids long. Per the germline V gene, CDR1 is MNHEY and CDR2 is SVGAGI. The CDR3 spells CATRGRADTGELFF. As DNA, the CDR3 is TGTGCCACCCGAGGTCGGGCCGACACCGGGGAGCTGTTTTTT.

V and J are TRBV28 and TRBJ2-7, with D uncertain. V was trimmed by 8 bases and J by 2 bases, leaving 7 bases between them. Germline CDR1 is MDHEN and CDR2 is SYDVKM. The CDR3 length is 11 residues. In nucleotides, the CDR3 is TGTGCCAGCGGGCTCCCCTACGAGCAGTACTTC. Residues: CASGLPYEQYF.

This rearrangement joins TRBV13 to TRBJ1-2; 7 positions agree with TRBD1. Germline lookup yields CDR1 PRHDT and CDR2 FYEKMQ (reference sequence). The CDR3 is made up of 13 amino acids. V gave up 6 bases and J gave up 5 bases; unmatched junction bases: 6. DNA for the CDR3: TGTGCCAGCAGTTCCGGGACAGATTATGGCTACACCTTC. Translation: CASSSGTDYGYTF.